This section outlines one T cell receptor (beta chain) sequence together with its context. Authors' methods: Reference gene primer amplification gave nucleated cell count estimates. Method: immunoSEQ multiplex PCR; TCRdb's copy keeps in-frame clones and lacks some. That table is the source of V, J and clone size, and D and trimming were worked out from the DNA. Of more than 80,000 clones in the sample, around 67% were seen once. Per germline, CDR1 DFQATT and CDR2 SNEGSKA (reference sequence). CDR3 size: 13 residues. Trimming removed 3 bases at V and 3 bases at J, with 6 bases between. The sample comes from a study of blood T cell repertoires in COVID-19. For the study at large: T cells, B-cell-depleted T cells, or PBMCs supplied cDNA or gDNA.

The chain links TRBV20-1 to TRBJ1-6, with D uncertain. Source material: peripheral blood. The sequence was obtained from a woman aged 60 to 75 in a cohort sampled during active or convalescent COVID-19. The CDR3 protein is CSASSNYNSPLHF. The CDR3 DNA is TGCAGTGCTAGTTCAAACTATAATTCACCCCTCCACTTT.